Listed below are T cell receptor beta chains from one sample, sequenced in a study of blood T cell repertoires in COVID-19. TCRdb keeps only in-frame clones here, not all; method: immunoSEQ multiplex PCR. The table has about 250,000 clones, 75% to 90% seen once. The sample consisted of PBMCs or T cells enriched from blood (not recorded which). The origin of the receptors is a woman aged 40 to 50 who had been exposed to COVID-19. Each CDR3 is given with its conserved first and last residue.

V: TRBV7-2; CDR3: CASRPNGGYEQYF
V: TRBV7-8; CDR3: CASSPLSGGDTGELFF
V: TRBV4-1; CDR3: CASSRIGGARTDTQYF
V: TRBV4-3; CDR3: CASSQGGTIADTQYF
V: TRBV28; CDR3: CASSPGTSNQPQHF
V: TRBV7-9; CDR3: CASSLRGGQGNLLGEQYF
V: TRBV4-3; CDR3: CASSHPRDSSYNEQFF
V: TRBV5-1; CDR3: CASSGHPSSGANVLTF
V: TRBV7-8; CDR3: CASSPQRGEYNEQFF
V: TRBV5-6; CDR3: CASSKGQGILLF
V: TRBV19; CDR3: CASRPQGADEQFF
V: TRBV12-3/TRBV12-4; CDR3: CASRDTNQPQHF
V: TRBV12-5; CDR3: CASGLVETVLAGELFF
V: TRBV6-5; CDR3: CASSYDSSSYEQYF
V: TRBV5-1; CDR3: CASSLEAVRFSDTEAFF
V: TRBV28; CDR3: CASSFHDARHFYGYTF
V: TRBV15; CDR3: CATSRRTGDSNQPQHF
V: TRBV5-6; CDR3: CASSLKGQSSGNTIYF
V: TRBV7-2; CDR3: CASSFETGIYEQYF
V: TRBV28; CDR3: CASSLRDTFFYGYTF
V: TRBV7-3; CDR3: CASAETGPRDTQYF
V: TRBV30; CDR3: CAWTEDYSNQPQHF
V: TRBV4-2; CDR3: CASSQDPLAGGPISGANVLTF
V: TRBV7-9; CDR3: CASSSQGKVNYGYTF
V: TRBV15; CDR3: CATSRAGTGATEAFF
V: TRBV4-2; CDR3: CASSQPSLTGGLFF
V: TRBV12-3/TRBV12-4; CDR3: CASTSSRLTEAFF
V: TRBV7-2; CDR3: CASSALTGITGEKLFF
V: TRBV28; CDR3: CASRPGTGLNEQYF
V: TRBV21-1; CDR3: CAREKSNTEAFF
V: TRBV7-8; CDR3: CASSPRTGAYEQYF
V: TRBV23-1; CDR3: CASSQSGQWSQETQYF
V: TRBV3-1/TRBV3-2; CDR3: CASSSFSGQGNGYTF
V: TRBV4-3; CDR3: CASSPSGGANTGELFF
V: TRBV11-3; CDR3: CASSPTGETQYF
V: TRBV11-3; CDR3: CASSPRPLEGYTF
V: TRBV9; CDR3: CASSATGQPLNYGYTF
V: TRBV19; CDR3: CASSIGSAASPLHF
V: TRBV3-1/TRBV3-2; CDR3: CASSQGLAGVGQGELFF
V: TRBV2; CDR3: CASSPVERQETQYF
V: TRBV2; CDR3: CARGTGTGGWNEQFF
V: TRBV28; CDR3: CATRERYEQYF
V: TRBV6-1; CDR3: CASTRGGGTEAFF
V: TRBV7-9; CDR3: CASSFEAFPEKLFF
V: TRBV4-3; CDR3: CASSQDDVVWKQGGYTF
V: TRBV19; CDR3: CASSIASQGTVLYTEAFF
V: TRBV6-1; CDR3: CASSENLSSYEQYF
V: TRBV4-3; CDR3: CASSQEREGMSEKLFF
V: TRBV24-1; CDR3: CATSHDPGGEAFF
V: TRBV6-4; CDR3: CASSASGLAGVPSHSTDTQYF
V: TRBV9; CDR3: CASSVGLAGLSYNEQFF
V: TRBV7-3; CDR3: CASSLVARVGETQYF
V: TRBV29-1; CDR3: CSVESDTHEQYF
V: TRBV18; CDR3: CASSLGTGGTDTQYF
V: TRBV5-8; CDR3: CASSWGRTGNYGYTF
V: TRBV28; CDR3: CASSPGQGATTNEKLFF
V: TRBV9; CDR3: CASSPGGYQPYEQYF
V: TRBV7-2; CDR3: CASSLAGTLGTEAFF
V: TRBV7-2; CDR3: CASSLARESPLHF